The entry below gives a single TCR beta chain sequence along with its context. A read error may be the cause here, since a much bigger clone is one base away. It is likely a read error, because the conserved phenylalanine at the end of the CDR3 is missing. This sample is part of a study of T-cell reconstitution after alpha-beta-depleted transplantation in children. Molecular barcoding with unique molecular identifiers was used for the TCRbeta library. One entry per CDR3 protein results from TCRdb running MiXCR on the PCR reads. The table includes around 600,000 distinct CDR3 sequences, more than 9% detected once. The V and J ends lost 2 bases and 8 bases respectively, with 16 bases between them. The germline V gene encodes CDR1 MNHEY and CDR2 SVGEGT. The CDR3 spans 15 residues.

The sequence came from a human donor who donated a stem cell graft to a child with acute myeloid leukemia. V gene TRBV6-2 or TRBV6-3 combines with J gene TRBJ2-1, with D tentatively TRBD1 (6 bases). Sequenced here: PBMCs from the stem cell graft donor, sampled from the stem cell graft. Here the CDR3 reads CASSYPPQGRDEQFL. The DNA of the CDR3 is TGTGCCAGCAGTTACCCTCCGCAGGGGCGAGATGAGCAGTTCCTC.